A selection of T cell receptor beta chains follows, all from one sample in a study of blood T cell repertoires in COVID-19. The assay was immunoSEQ multiplex PCR, and TCRdb's table has in-frame clones only and misses some. This table holds roughly 200,000 clones, around 82% found once. Material: PBMCs or T cells enriched from blood (not recorded which). These receptors were obtained from a man aged 40-49 years who had recovered from COVID-19. Both conserved end residues are part of each CDR3. A D gene is named only where the DNA matches it firmly. Not all rows give a size; the values are once, few, many and, for expanded clones, a class.

J,V,D,size,CDR3,DNA
TRBJ1-5,TRBV28,NA,NA,CASKPGLGQPQHF,TGTGCCAGCAAGCCGGGACTGGGGCAGCCCCAGCATTTT
TRBJ1-4,TRBV4-3,NA,NA,CASSQGTPPGEKLFF,TGCGCCAGCAGCCAAGGAACGCCGCCGGGTGAAAAACTGTTTTTT
TRBJ1-1,TRBV6-5,NA,NA,CASSYGGGGMNTEAFF,TGTGCCAGCAGTTACGGGGGCGGAGGAATGAACACTGAAGCTTTCTTT
TRBJ1-6,TRBV25-1,NA,NA,CASRQVNNSPLHF,TGTGCCAGCAGACAGGTGAATAATTCACCCCTCCACTTT
TRBJ2-1,TRBV30,TRBD2,NA,CAWASGNSYNEQFF,TGTGCCTGGGCTAGCGGAAATTCCTACAATGAGCAGTTCTTC
TRBJ1-2,TRBV18,TRBD1,few,CASSPGTEATYGYTF,TGTGCCAGCTCACCGGGGACAGAAGCAACCTATGGCTACACCTTC
TRBJ2-1,TRBV5-1,TRBD2,NA,CASSLGGTSSNEQFF,TGCGCCAGCAGCTTGGGCGGGACTAGCAGTAATGAGCAGTTCTTC
TRBJ2-3,TRBV24-1,NA,NA,CATSDSTESTDTQYF,TGTGCCACCAGTGACTCGACAGAGAGCACAGATACGCAGTATTTT
TRBJ1-2,TRBV2,TRBD1,NA,CASTSTGEGGYTF,TGTGCCAGCACCTCCACAGGGGAAGGAGGCTACACCTTC
TRBJ1-1,TRBV6-5,NA,NA,CASSYLAEMNTEAFF,TGTGCCAGCAGTTACCTAGCAGAAATGAACACTGAAGCTTTCTTT
TRBJ2-1,TRBV27,NA,NA,CASSRDLFYNEQFF,TGTGCCAGCAGTAGAGACTTATTTTACAATGAGCAGTTCTTC
TRBJ1-1,TRBV7-9,NA,many,CASSFEVVTEAFF,TGTGCCAGCAGCTTTGAGGTCGTCACTGAAGCTTTCTTT
TRBJ2-1,TRBV6-1,NA,NA,CASSEVLGGGYNEQFF,TGTGCCAGCAGTGAAGTCTTGGGGGGAGGTTACAATGAGCAGTTCTTC
TRBJ2-1,TRBV2,NA,NA,CASNEDIYNEQFF,TGTGCCAGCAATGAGGACATATACAATGAGCAGTTCTTC
TRBJ2-3,TRBV7-2,NA,once,CASSPSTDTQYF,TGTGCCAGCAGCCCGTCCACAGATACGCAGTATTTT
TRBJ2-7,TRBV27,NA,few,CASSLIQEAYEQYF,TGTGCCAGCAGTTTAATCCAGGAGGCCTACGAGCAGTACTTC
TRBJ2-1,TRBV27,TRBD2,once,CASHPGTSGLEQFF,TGTGCCAGCCATCCCGGGACTAGCGGATTGGAGCAGTTCTTC
TRBJ1-6,TRBV7-2,TRBD1,once,CASIGQGLNSPLHF,TGTGCCAGCATCGGACAGGGGTTGAATTCACCCCTCCACTTT
TRBJ2-5,TRBV30,NA,many,CAWSVPGSRETQYF,TGTGCCTGGAGTGTCCCGGGGTCGCGGGAGACCCAGTACTTC
TRBJ1-2,TRBV30,NA,NA,CAWSVLGAGGYTF,TGTGCCTGGAGTGTATTGGGGGCTGGTGGCTACACCTTC
TRBJ2-5,TRBV14,TRBD2,NA,CASSLGLAGVETQYF,TGTGCCAGCAGCCTCGGACTAGCGGGGGTAGAGACCCAGTACTTC
TRBJ2-7,TRBV4-3,TRBD1,NA,CASSQDAVGQGTLGEQYF,TGCGCCAGCAGCCAAGATGCGGTAGGACAGGGGACCCTGGGGGAGCAGTACTTC
TRBJ2-7,TRBV10-2,NA,NA,CASSEQEPNEQYF,TGCGCCAGCAGTGAGCAGGAACCCAACGAGCAGTACTTC
TRBJ2-1,TRBV29-1,NA,NA,CSAGVSSYNEQFF,TGCAGCGCGGGGGTGAGCTCCTACAATGAGCAGTTCTTC
TRBJ1-2,TRBV5-1,TRBD1,NA,CASSPGTASLNYGYTF,TGCGCCAGCAGCCCGGGGACAGCATCCCTTAACTATGGCTACACCTTC
TRBJ1-1,TRBV27,TRBD1,NA,CASSLWQGAQNTEAFF,TGTGCCAGCAGTTTATGGCAGGGGGCTCAGAACACTGAAGCTTTCTTT
TRBJ2-7,TRBV11-2,TRBD1,NA,CASSPTHRTGDNSYEQYF,TGTGCCAGCAGCCCGACCCACAGAACAGGGGACAACTCCTACGAGCAGTACTTC
TRBJ1-3,TRBV18,NA,once,CASSLQADRNTIYF,TGTGCCAGCTCATTACAGGCGGACAGAAACACCATATATTTT
TRBJ1-2,TRBV7-2,TRBD1,NA,CASSSGTGVWGYGYTF,TGTGCCAGCAGCTCAGGAACAGGGGTATGGGGCTATGGCTACACCTTC
TRBJ1-2,TRBV11-2,NA,few,CASSLDSPGGGYTF,TGTGCCAGCAGCTTAGATAGTCCCGGCGGTGGCTACACCTTC
TRBJ1-4,TRBV28,TRBD1,NA,CASSRTGQGSNEKLFF,TGTGCCAGCAGTCGCACGGGACAGGGTTCTAATGAAAAACTGTTTTTT
TRBJ1-5,TRBV7-9,NA,NA,CASSFTGRGQPQHF,TGTGCCAGCAGCTTTACAGGGCGAGGTCAGCCCCAGCATTTT
TRBJ2-7,TRBV4-2,NA,NA,CASSQKMGGGDEQYF,TGTGCCAGCAGCCAGAAGATGGGTGGAGGAGACGAGCAGTACTTC
TRBJ2-3,TRBV5-8,TRBD1,NA,CASRPGQGDTDTQYF,TGTGCCAGCAGGCCGGGACAGGGGGACACAGATACGCAGTATTTT
TRBJ2-1,TRBV19,TRBD2,NA,CASSQLAGDNEQFF,TGTGCCAGTAGTCAGCTAGCGGGAGACAATGAGCAGTTCTTC
TRBJ2-5,TRBV5-4,NA,NA,CASSLTGRETQYF,TGTGCCAGCAGCTTGACGGGAAGGGAGACCCAGTACTTC
TRBJ2-1,TRBV12-3/TRBV12-4,NA,NA,CASSLEVNEQFF,TGTGCCAGCAGCCTAGAAGTTAATGAGCAGTTCTTC
TRBJ1-1,TRBV9,NA,once,CASSPGGEAFF,TGTGCCAGCAGCCCCGGAGGGGAAGCTTTCTTT
TRBJ1-1,TRBV5-1,TRBD1,NA,CASSFRGQTNTEAFF,TGCGCCAGCAGCTTTCGGGGACAGACGAACACTGAAGCTTTCTTT
TRBJ2-2,TRBV27,TRBD2,NA,CASRIAGAFTGELFF,TGTGCCAGCCGGATAGCGGGAGCCTTCACCGGGGAGCTGTTTTTT
TRBJ2-5,TRBV9,NA,NA,CASSVVGASETQYF,TGTGCCAGCAGCGTAGTGGGGGCATCGGAGACCCAGTACTTC
TRBJ2-3,TRBV12-5,NA,NA,CASRSQGGDTQYF,TGTGCTAGTCGGTCTCAGGGAGGAGATACGCAGTATTTT
TRBJ1-5,TRBV7-2,NA,NA,CASSFDRLSNQPQHF,TGTGCCAGCAGCTTCGACAGGCTTAGCAATCAGCCCCAGCATTTT
TRBJ1-3,TRBV9,NA,NA,CASSVGQALSGNTIYF,TGTGCCAGCAGCGTCGGACAAGCTCTCTCTGGAAACACCATATATTTT
TRBJ1-2,TRBV4-2,TRBD1,NA,CASSQGGTGAMKGYTF,TGTGCCAGCAGCCAAGGGGGGACAGGGGCTATGAAGGGCTACACCTTC
TRBJ1-1,TRBV5-1,NA,NA,CASSDQANTEAFF,TGCGCCAGCAGTGATCAGGCGAACACTGAAGCTTTCTTT
TRBJ2-5,TRBV7-9,NA,NA,CASSTDYERETQYF,TGTGCCAGCAGTACTGACTATGAGCGAGAGACCCAGTACTTC
TRBJ2-3,TRBV9,TRBD2,few,CASSETSGSTDTQYF,TGTGCCAGCAGCGAGACTAGCGGGAGCACAGATACGCAGTATTTT
TRBJ1-4,TRBV5-1,NA,NA,CASSLGVSATNEKLFF,TGCGCCAGCAGTTTAGGGGTTTCAGCAACTAATGAAAAACTGTTTTTT
TRBJ2-2,TRBV4-2,TRBD2,NA,CASSQVEGRVGELFF,TGTGCCAGCAGCCAAGTGGAAGGGAGGGTAGGGGAGCTGTTTTTT
TRBJ2-1,TRBV5-1,TRBD2,NA,CASSPRTSGSYNEQFF,TGCGCCAGCAGCCCGAGGACTAGCGGGAGCTACAATGAGCAGTTCTTC